The next 19 T cell receptor beta chains were all read from a single sample in a study of CD8 T cells in ankylosing spondylitis. TCRdb reprocessed the 5' RACE reads via MiXCR and lists one record per CDR3 protein. The data contain over 130,000 distinct CDR3 sequences, 40% to 50% of them singletons. The sequencing input was synovial fluid, either unsorted or a sorted T cell fraction (not recorded which). The receptors were sampled from a male donor with ankylosing spondylitis.

This clonotype was seen a handful of times. The chain has TRBV4-1 and TRBJ1-2; D possibly corresponds to TRBD1 (5 bases). The CDR3 length is 18 residues. V shed 1 base and J shed 3 bases, with 21 bases lying between them. Germline V gene sequence: CDR1 MGHRA, CDR2 YSYEKL. CDR3: CASSQGARRDQRDYGYTF. CDR3 coding DNA: TGCGCCAGCAGCCAAGGAGCGAGACGGGACCAGAGGGACTATGGCTACACCTTC.

The chain couples TRBV28 to TRBJ1-1, with D perhaps matching TRBD1 (5 bases). V was trimmed by 6 bases and J by 1 base, leaving 9 bases between them. This CDR3 is built from 13 residues. Germline lookup yields CDR1 MDHEN and CDR2 SYDVKM. Here the CDR3 DNA reads TGTGCCAGCAGGGCTACAGGGAACACTGAAGCTTTCTTT. This codes for CASRATGNTEAFF.

The chain carries TRBV27 and TRBJ2-1, with 8 bases that match TRBD2. The V gene's germline CDR1 is MNHEY and CDR2 SMNVEV (reference sequence). After removal of 11 bases from V and 2 bases from J, the junction contained 2 bases not matched to a gene. This CDR3 has 12 residues. CDR3 protein: CAAGGPYNEQFF. The CDR3 nucleotides read TGTGCCGCGGGGGGCCCCTACAATGAGCAGTTCTTC.

The V and J genes are TRBV9 and TRBJ2-2; tentatively, D is TRBD1 or TRBD2 (5 bases each). Germline assignment: CDR1 SGDLS and CDR2 YYNGEE. CDR3 length: 13 residues. V was shortened by 5 bases and J by 6 bases, with 11 bases between the two germline ends. The CDR3 loop is CASRGEGAGELFF. The DNA for the CDR3 is TGTGCCAGCAGGGGGGAAGGGGCCGGGGAGCTGTTTTTT.

The rearrangement joins TRBV4-1 to TRBJ2-2, with 7 bases lining up with TRBD2. Germline V gene sequence: CDR1 MGHRA, CDR2 YSYEKL. The V and J ends lost 4 bases and 5 bases, in that order; junction bases with no gene match: 7. The CDR3 spans 15 residues. The CDR3 region is CASSLEREGTGELFF. The CDR3 coding sequence is TGCGCCAGCAGCCTCGAGCGGGAAGGAACCGGGGAGCTGTTTTTT.

The rearrangement uses TRBV6-2 or TRBV6-3 and TRBJ1-5, with 8 bases identical to TRBD1. The CDR3 covers 16 residues. Germline trimming cut 6 bases from V and 6 bases from J; bases unmatched to any gene: 13. CDR1 is MNHEY, CDR2 SVGEGT, per germline. CDR3 sequence reads: CASRAPGGKRSQPQHF. For the CDR3, the DNA is TGTGCCAGCAGGGCACCAGGGGGCAAAAGGAGTCAGCCCCAGCATTTT.

This clonotype was counted between two and nine times. The rearrangement joins TRBV4-1 to TRBJ2-2; D unresolved. Trimming took off 4 bases at V and 3 bases at J, with 12 bases between the two ends. Germline V gene sequence: CDR1 MGHRA, CDR2 YSYEKL. CDR3 length equals 15 residues. The CDR3 loop reads CASSPPPGHTGELFF. CDR3 in DNA: TGCGCCAGCAGCCCCCCCCCGGGCCACACCGGGGAGCTGTTTTTT.

This clonotype was counted only a few times. The chain employs TRBV7-8 and TRBJ2-5, with TRBD2 matching 14 bases. The trim removed 5 bases at V and 6 bases at J, leaving 8 bases unmatched. CDR3 length: 16 amino acids. The V gene's germline CDR1 is SGHVS and CDR2 FQNEAQ. The CDR3 DNA reads TGTGCCAGCAGCCTCTGGACTAGCGGGAGGTGGAAGACCCAGTACTTC. It is translated as CASSLWTSGRWKTQYF. The full variable domain, with the rest looked up from reference TRBV7-8 and TRBJ2-5, is GAGVSQSPRYKVAKRGQDVALRCDPISGHVSLFWYQQALGQGPEFLTYFQNEAQLDKSGLPSDRFFAERPEGSVSTLKIQRTQQEDSAVYLCASSLWTSGRWKTQYFGPGTRLLVL.

CDR3 nucleotide sequence: TGTGCCAGCGGACTAGCGGGAGGCCCCTACAATGAGCAGTTCTTC. It encodes CASGLAGGPYNEQFF. The chain recombines TRBV7-9 with TRBJ2-1; 14 nucleotides align to TRBD2. Germline CDR1 is SEHNR and CDR2 is FQNEAQ (reference sequence). Losses at the gene ends were 8 bases for V and 2 bases for J; bases not matched to a gene: 2. This CDR3 region has 15 residues.

This sequence joins TRBV4-1 and TRBJ2-7, with D perhaps assigned TRBD1 or TRBD2 (5 bases each). CDR1 and CDR2 (germline): MGHRA, YSYEKL. This CDR3 spans 15 amino acids. V lost 0 bases and J 4 bases, leaving 13 bases between the germline ends. CDR3 DNA: TGCGCCAGCAGCCAAGATAATGGGGGTTATTACGAGCAGTACTTC. The encoded protein is CASSQDNGGYYEQYF.

The chain joins TRBV12-3 or TRBV12-4 to TRBJ1-1, with 8 bases matching TRBD1. V lost 5 bases to trimming and J lost 6 bases; unmatched junction nucleotides: 5. CDR3 length equals 13 residues. DNA of the CDR3: TGTGCCAGCAGTCCCGGACAGGGCCCTGAAGCTTTCTTT. It specifies CASSPGQGPEAFF.

The gene calls are TRBV5-1 and TRBJ2-7, with 7 bases identical to TRBD1. This CDR3 is 15 amino acids long. The germline gives CDR1 SGHRS, CDR2 YFSETQ. J was trimmed by 1 base and V by 4 bases; bases with no gene match: 8. The CDR3: CASSPKRQGSYEQYF. The CDR3 DNA reads as TGCGCCAGCAGCCCGAAACGACAGGGATCCTACGAGCAGTACTTC.

CDR3 nucleotides: TGCGCCAGCAGCCAAGTGGTAGCGGGGGACTCCTACGAGCAGTACTTC. Translated, it gives CASSQVVAGDSYEQYF. The V and J genes are TRBV4-1 and TRBJ2-7; 9 positions match TRBD2. The CDR3 covers 16 residues. V lost 1 base and J lost 0; bases outside the gene matches: 4. The germline CDR1 and CDR2 sequences are MGHRA and YSYEKL.

This clonotype was observed many times. The chain recombines TRBV7-9 with TRBJ2-7, with TRBD2 as a possible D gene (6 bases). The germline V and J ends were trimmed by 5 bases and 6 bases, with 23 bases remaining between them. The CDR3 runs to 16 residues. Germline CDR1 SEHNR, CDR2 FQNEAQ (reference sequence). CDR3 loop: CASSPARGALYREQYF. CDR3 sequence (DNA): TGTGCCAGCAGCCCAGCGCGGGGCGCCTTGTATCGCGAGCAGTACTTC.

This chain connects TRBV10-3 to TRBJ2-2; the D gene is possibly TRBD2 (5 bases). Trimming shortened V by 0 bases and J by 4 bases, and 12 bases separated the two germline ends. Germline CDR1 ENHRY, CDR2 SYGVKD. This CDR3 contains 16 residues. This CDR3 is CAISESSVGSTGELFF. CDR3 in DNA: TGTGCCATCAGTGAGTCGAGCGTGGGGAGCACCGGGGAGCTGTTTTTT.

The genes are TRBV27 and TRBJ2-2, with D maybe TRBD2 (6 bases). Germline V gives CDR1 MNHEY, CDR2 SMNVEV (reference sequence). The CDR3 has 15 residues. V gave up 1 base and J gave up 6 bases, with 12 bases separating them. The CDR3 DNA reads TGTGCCAGCAGTTTATATCCGGGGGACGCCGGGGAGCTGTTTTTT. Its translation is CASSLYPGDAGELFF.

This clonotype has only a few counts. The genes are TRBV6-2 or TRBV6-3 and TRBJ2-1; maybe TRBD1 (6 bases). Trimming took off 6 bases at V and 6 bases at J, with 15 bases between the two ends. The CDR3 is 14 residues long. Looked up from germline, CDR1 is MNHEY and CDR2 is SVGEGT. For the CDR3, the DNA is TGTGCCAGCAGGCTACAGGGCGTCGGCAATGAGCAGTTCTTC. It specifies CASRLQGVGNEQFF.

The chain couples TRBV9 to TRBJ2-3; maybe TRBD2 (7 bases). Trimming cost V 3 bases and J 2 bases, with 16 bases left between them. The CDR3 contains 16 residues. In germline, CDR1 is SGDLS, CDR2 YYNGEE. The DNA of the CDR3 is TGTGCCAGCAGCGGGGAGGGGGGCCTACTCACAGATACGCAGTATTTT. It is translated as CASSGEGGLLTDTQYF.

J is TRBJ2-2 and V is TRBV7-9, with D possibly TRBD2 on 6 matching bases. The germline V and J ends were trimmed by 2 bases and 1 base, with 11 bases remaining between them. The CDR3 extends over 16 amino acids. Germline V CDR1 and CDR2: SEHNR, FQNEAQ (reference sequence). In DNA form, the CDR3 reads TGTGCCAGCAGCTTATTCAATAGCGGGAACACCGGGGAGCTGTTTTTT. Its protein is CASSLFNSGNTGELFF. The whole variable domain, remainder taken from reference TRBV7-9 and TRBJ2-2, is DTGVSQNPRHKITKRGQNVTFRCDPISEHNRLYWYRQTLGQGPEFLTYFQNEAQLEKSRLLSDRFSAERPKGSFSTLEIQRTEQGDSAMYLCASSLFNSGNTGELFFGEGSRLTVL.